Below, one T cell receptor (beta chain) is given with its context. Sequencing was performed with immunoSEQ multiplex PCR; in TCRdb, only in-frame clones are kept and a portion is missing. The repertoire has 450,000 to 650,000 clones, about 80% of them found once; the top ten carry 0.013%. This record comes from a study of shared T cell receptors in the human thymus. The CDR3 totals 14 residues. Germline CDR1 and CDR2: MDHEN and SYDVKM. Trimming left V 6 bases short and J 3 bases short, with 14 bases between. The sample also formed part of further work on human thymus T cells. That work adds: Resections obtained during corrective heart surgery supplied the thymus tissue. It looked as if thymic and blood repertoires used V and J genes in a biased way. Related research examined unrelated individuals and reported that their thymic repertoires overlapped highly.

The chain employs TRBV28 and TRBJ2-5; D is possibly TRBD2 (5 bases). Sequencing used thymocytes. The clonotype comes from a boy under two years old with a congenital heart defect. Written as DNA, the CDR3 is TGTGCCAGCAGGCGATCGACTACCAAAGAGACCCAGTACTTC. This codes for CASRRSTTKETQYF.